The text below deals with one T cell receptor beta chain. Its antigen is currently unknown. The record originates from a study of T-cell memory formation after mild COVID-19. In the study overall: TCR clusters were mostly confined to one donor each.

MiXCR, run by TCRdb on the 5' RACE reads, gives a single entry per CDR3 protein. The data show a few hundred thousand distinct CDR3 sequences, about 10% seen once. Study results and caveats: Cross-reactive memory appears to have joined, as suggested by some responding clones showing up in pre-infection memory. For contracting clones, CD4+ ones sat mainly in CM and EM, CD8+ in EMRA.

This TCR was recovered from a man between 18 and 35 years old who had mild COVID-19 (a few samples of this study predate the infection). Cell type and time point are not known. Sample: PBMCs or a T cell subset sorted from them (not recorded which).

The CDR3 here is CASSPRGNQPQHF. CDR3 nucleotides: TGTGCCAGCAGTCCTAGAGGCAATCAGCCCCAGCATTTT. The rearrangement joins TRBV28 to TRBJ1-5; D remains ambiguous. CDR3 size: 13 residues. The V gene's germline CDR1 is MDHEN and CDR2 SYDVKM. The V and J ends lost 5 bases and 2 bases respectively, with 7 bases between them.